The clone carrying this TCR beta chain occurred once. Its antigen is unidentified. Template material for amplifying TCR beta CDR3 regions consisted of RNA transcripts. The HTBI set primed first-round TCR CDR3 RT-PCR. Each CDR3 protein is one row after TCRdb ran MiXCR on the multiplex PCR reads. The top ten clones hold approximately 8% of a sample with a few hundred thousand distinct CDR3 sequences, about 15% of them seen once. This sample is drawn from a study of T cells in Graves' hyperthyroidism and ophthalmopathy. The germline V gene encodes CDR1 LGHNA and CDR2 YNFKEQ. J gave up 4 bases and V 1 base, and 6 bases lay outside the gene matches. CDR3 size: 18 residues. The study, taken as a whole, reports: A 13 V-J model separated ophthalmopathy from stable hyperthyroidism.

The clonotype was recovered from a woman aged 18-29 years with Graves' hyperthyroidism. J is TRBJ2-3 and V is TRBV4-2; TRBD2 matches at 15 bases. The sequenced sample was blood. The CDR3 region has the DNA TGTGCCAGCAGCCAAGCGGGGACTAGCGGGGGGTGGGCAGATACGCAGTATTTT. Protein sequence: CASSQAGTSGGWADTQYF.